The rows below give T cell receptor beta chains drawn from one sample of a study of CD4+ T cells in melanoma. Profiled with immunoSEQ multiplex PCR; TCRdb holds only in-frame clones, not every one. The sample records 11,000 to 15,000 clones, around 70% being singletons. Input material: cells from a culture (not recorded whether cultured in vitro). These TCRs come from a human donor with melanoma. Both conserved end residues are part of each CDR3. D genes are given only for firm matches. The size entry is marked missing in some rows and otherwise reads once, few, many or a size class.

TRBV2,-,-,TRBJ2-1,TGTGCCAGCAGTGAAGTCTTACAGGGCAATGAGCAGTTCTTC,CASSEVLQGNEQFF
TRBV30,-,-,TRBJ1-1,TGTGCCTGGACCGATACAGGGCAGGCGGGCACTGAAGCTTTCTTT,CAWTDTGQAGTEAFF
TRBV14,-,-,TRBJ2-2,TGTGCCAGCAGCCACAGGAGCTATAACACCGGGGAGCTGTTTTTT,CASSHRSYNTGELFF
TRBV6-1,TRBD2,-,TRBJ2-3,TGTGCCAGCTTCACCGGGGGGTGGCCAGATACGCAGTATTTT,CASFTGGWPDTQYF
TRBV25-1,TRBD1,few,TRBJ1-5,TGTGCCAGCAGTGACTCGGGACAGCTCAATCAGCCCCAGCATTTT,CASSDSGQLNQPQHF
TRBV14,TRBD2,-,TRBJ2-3,TGTGCCAGCAGCCTTTATAGCGGGGGGGCCCTATATACGCAGTATTTT,CASSLYSGGALYTQYF
TRBV5-1,-,-,TRBJ1-1,TGCGCCAGCAGCTTGGCACCAGAACCGAACACTGAAGCTTTCTTT,CASSLAPEPNTEAFF
TRBV2,-,-,TRBJ2-5,TGTGCCAGCAGTGGTCCAACAGGGAGGGAGACCCAGTACTTC,CASSGPTGRETQYF
TRBV2,TRBD1,-,TRBJ1-2,TGTGCCAGCACCGAAGAGGGGGACAGCTATGGCTACACCTTC,CASTEEGDSYGYTF
TRBV7-2,TRBD1,few,TRBJ1-2,TGTGCCAGCAGCCCACAGGGGAACTATGGCTACACCTTC,CASSPQGNYGYTF
TRBV9,-,-,TRBJ1-1,TGTGCCAGCAGCGCCGAGGGACACTATACTGAAGCTTTCTTT,CASSAEGHYTEAFF
TRBV2,-,few,TRBJ1-5,TGTGCCAGCAGTGGACAGGTTCAGCCCCAGCATTTT,CASSGQVQPQHF
TRBV6-6,-,-,TRBJ1-5,TGTGCCAGCAGTTACTTAGAGAATCAGCCCCAGCATTTT,CASSYLENQPQHF
TRBV6-5,-,-,TRBJ1-5,TGTGCCAGCCTTACTAATCGGGGCAATCAGCCCCAGCATTTT,CASLTNRGNQPQHF
TRBV7-3,-,-,TRBJ2-3,TGTGCCAGCAGCTTAATAGGTCATACGCAGTATTTT,CASSLIGHTQYF
TRBV14,TRBD1,-,TRBJ1-1,TGTGCCAGCAGCCAAGCCGGGACAGGGGGGGGTCTGAGGGCTGAAGCTTTCTTT,CASSQAGTGGGLRAEAFF
TRBV5-4,TRBD1,-,TRBJ1-1,TGTGCCAGCAGCTTGGGACAGGGGGCGACGAGGGGGGCAACTGAAGCTTTCTTT,CASSLGQGATRGATEAFF
TRBV30,TRBD1,-,TRBJ2-5,TGTGCCTGGGACCGAGACAGGGGGGGAGAGACCCAGTACTTC,CAWDRDRGGETQYF
TRBV30,TRBD1,-,TRBJ1-5,TGTGCCTGGACTCCCATGGGGACAGGGAACGTACACCAGCATTTT,CAWTPMGTGNVHQHF
TRBV6-1,-,-,TRBJ1-2,TGTGCCAGCAGACCCGGCTATGGCTACACCTTC,CASRPGYGYTF
TRBV2,-,once,TRBJ1-4,TGTGCCAGCAGTTTCACGGGGGGCAATGAAAAACTGTTTTTT,CASSFTGGNEKLFF
TRBV7-3,-,-,TRBJ2-1,TGTGCCAGCAGCTCGTCCGGGCCGCGCGGTGAGCAGTTCTTC,CASSSSGPRGEQFF
TRBV7-9,-,-,TRBJ1-6,TGTGCCAGCAGCTTCAGTGCCTATAATTCACCCCTCCACTTT,CASSFSAYNSPLHF
TRBV7-7,-,few,TRBJ2-1,TGTGCCAGCAGCTCGTCCGAGGGGAATGAGCAGTTCTTC,CASSSSEGNEQFF
TRBV7-9,TRBD1,once,TRBJ2-5,TGTGCCAGCAGCTTAGGGGGGACAGGGGAGCGGGAGACCCAGTACTTC,CASSLGGTGERETQYF
TRBV27,-,-,TRBJ2-2,TGTGCCAGCAGTTCGAGCGGACAGTTGAACACCGGGGAGCTGTTTTTT,CASSSSGQLNTGELFF
TRBV7-3,-,once,TRBJ2-5,TGTGCCAGCAGCTTAACTCCAGACCAAGAGACCCAGTACTTC,CASSLTPDQETQYF
TRBV6-6,-,once,TRBJ2-1,TGTGCCAGCAGCCCCGGGGACCGCGAGCAGTTCTTC,CASSPGDREQFF
TRBV5-1,TRBD1,-,TRBJ1-1,TGCGCCAGCAGCTTGCCCACAGGGGGCACTGAAGCTTTCTTT,CASSLPTGGTEAFF
TRBV5-1,-,-,TRBJ2-1,TGCGCCAGCAGCTTACTCATGGACTACAATGAGCAGTTCTTC,CASSLLMDYNEQFF
TRBV7-2,-,once,TRBJ2-3,TGTGCCAGCAGCTTAAGCGCAGATACGCAGTATTTT,CASSLSADTQYF
TRBV18,TRBD1,-,TRBJ2-3,TGTGCCAGCTCGGGAGGGACAGGGGGAGATACGCAGTATTTT,CASSGGTGGDTQYF
TRBV4-2,-,-,TRBJ1-2,TGTGCCAGCAGCCAGGGTGCCACTAACTATGGCTACACCTTC,CASSQGATNYGYTF
TRBV15,-,-,TRBJ2-5,TGTGCCACCAGCCCACGGCCGGGTGGTCGGGAGACCCAGTACTTC,CATSPRPGGRETQYF
TRBV6-5,-,-,TRBJ2-3,TGTGCCAGCAGTTACTCGATCGGGGCACGCACAGATACGCAGTATTTT,CASSYSIGARTDTQYF
TRBV5-1,TRBD1,-,TRBJ1-4,TGCGCCAGCAGCCCCACAGGGGGCAGGGAAAAACTGTTTTTT,CASSPTGGREKLFF
TRBV14,TRBD1,-,TRBJ1-2,TGTGCCAGCAGCCTTGGACAGGGAGTTGGCGGCTACACCTTC,CASSLGQGVGGYTF
TRBV27,-,few,TRBJ1-5,TGTGCCAGCAGTTACAAGAGGAGGGAGCCCCAGCATTTT,CASSYKRREPQHF
TRBV2,-,-,TRBJ1-6,TGTGCCAGCACGGCTGGCTATGATTCACCCCTCCACTTT,CASTAGYDSPLHF
TRBV7-9,TRBD1,few,TRBJ2-2,TGTGCCAGCAGCTTGACAGGGTTCGTCTCGAACACCGGGGAGCTGTTTTTT,CASSLTGFVSNTGELFF
TRBV19,TRBD1,-,TRBJ1-2,TGTGCCAGTAGCCCCTGGACAGGGGGGGTTGGCTACACCTTC,CASSPWTGGVGYTF
TRBV5-1,TRBD1,-,TRBJ1-6,TGCGCCAGCAGCTTTACAGGGGCTAATTCACCCCTCCACTTT,CASSFTGANSPLHF
TRBV5-6,TRBD1,few,TRBJ1-2,TGTGCCAGCACACGTGACAGGGGGCTTCGAGGCTACACCTTC,CASTRDRGLRGYTF
TRBV4-2,-,-,TRBJ1-4,TGTGCCAGCAGCCCGGGACCGAAGTCGGACAGAAGCCTGGATAATGAAAAACTGTTTTTT,CASSPGPKSDRSLDNEKLFF